Following are 32 T cell receptor beta chains from one sample sequenced in a study of cytomegalovirus exposure and HLA in healthy donors. Using immunoSEQ multiplex PCR, the repertoire was profiled, and TCRdb retains in-frame clones only, with some absent. There are more than 110,000 clones in the sample; almost 90% occur only once, and about 7.9% lies in the top ten. Sequencing was carried out using PBMCs. These receptors all come from a young woman in good health and CMV-seropositive.

The chain uses TRBV5-1 and TRBJ1-1, with 9 nucleotides matching TRBD1. This CDR3 has 15 amino acids. Trimming took 3 bases from V and 1 from J; bases not matched to a gene: 4. Germline V gene data show CDR1 as SGHRS and CDR2 as YFSETQ. The CDR3 bases are TGCGCCAGCAGCTCCCCGACAGGGGGGAACACTGAAGCTTTCTTT. Amino acid sequence: CASSSPTGGNTEAFF.

V usage is TRBV5-8 and J usage is TRBJ2-7, with 8 bases identical to TRBD1. Trimming took 4 bases from V and 3 from J; bases not matched to a gene: 3. Germline CDR1 SGHTS, CDR2 YDEGEE. CDR3 length equals 13 residues. The CDR3 DNA reads as TGTGCCAGCAGCAGAGACAGGGGCTACGAGCAGTACTTC. Its protein is CASSRDRGYEQYF.

V gene TRBV30 combines with J gene TRBJ1-6, with 7 bases matching TRBD1. Germline-derived CDR1 and CDR2 are GTSNPN and SVGIG (reference sequence). The CDR3 is made up of 16 amino acids. J was trimmed by 5 bases and V by 0 bases; bases with no gene match: 7. Here the CDR3 reads CAWSVLWDRNNSPLHF. The CDR3 coding sequence is TGTGCCTGGAGTGTCCTATGGGACAGAAATAATTCACCCCTCCACTTT.

The genes are TRBV10-3 and TRBJ2-1, with D possibly matching TRBD2 (6 bases). The V end was cut by 0 bases, the J end by 0 bases, with 15 bases between. There are 18 residues in the CDR3. Germline V gene sequence: CDR1 ENHRY, CDR2 SYGVKD. CDR3 coding DNA: TGTGCCATCAGTGAGTCGACGGGTAGCGGAAGCTCCTACAATGAGCAGTTCTTC. This encodes CAISESTGSGSSYNEQFF.

The rearrangement links TRBV6-5 to TRBJ1-6; 9 bases match TRBD1. The V segment lost 6 bases and the J segment 8 bases; nucleotides outside the gene matches: 2. The CDR3 has 13 residues. The V gene's germline CDR1 is MNHEY and CDR2 SVGAGI. The CDR3 DNA reads as TGTGCCAGCAGACAGGGGGCGTATTCACCCCTCCACTTT. Translation gives CASRQGAYSPLHF.

The chain joins TRBV5-4 to TRBJ2-1, with 10 bases matching TRBD1. The CDR3 extends over 16 amino acids. The V and J ends lost 4 bases and 4 bases, in that order; junction bases with no gene match: 8. Germline CDR1 is SGHNT and CDR2 is YYREEE (reference sequence). DNA for the CDR3: TGTGCCAGCAGCCCTTCCGGGACAGGGGATTACAATGAGCAGTTCTTC. This encodes CASSPSGTGDYNEQFF. Complete variable domain (other parts from reference TRBV5-4 and TRBJ2-1): ETGVTQSPTHLIKTRGQQVTLRCSSQSGHNTVSWYQQALGQGPQFIFQYYREEENGRGNFPPRFSGLQFPNYSSELNVNALELDDSALYLCASSPSGTGDYNEQFFGPGTRLTVL.

This clone appeared once. The chain combines TRBV30 with TRBJ2-7, with TRBD2 matching 14 bases. Germline-derived CDR1 and CDR2 are GTSNPN and SVGIG (reference sequence). This CDR3 contains 15 residues. V trimming: 3 bases; J trimming: 5 bases; junction bases outside the gene matches: 6. The DNA of the CDR3 is TGTGCCTGGAGGAAAGGGACTAGCGGGAGAGACGAGCAGTACTTC. It is translated as CAWRKGTSGRDEQYF.

V is TRBV18 and J is TRBJ1-1, with 7 bases identical to TRBD1. The germline CDR1 and CDR2 sequences are KGHSH and LQKENI. With V trimmed by 4 bases and J by 0 bases, 5 bases remained unmatched. The CDR3 has 15 amino acids. CDR3 DNA sequence: TGTGCCAGCTCACTAAGACAGGGAATGAACACTGAAGCTTTCTTT. It codes for CASSLRQGMNTEAFF. Supplemented by reference TRBV18 and TRBJ1-1, the full variable domain reads NAGVMQNPRHLVRRRGQEARLRCSPMKGHSHVYWYRQLPEEGLKFMVYLQKENIIDESGMPKERFSAEFPKEGPSILRIQQVVRGDSAAYFCASSLRQGMNTEAFFGQGTRLTVV.

Comment on this clone: Other nucleotide sequences in the sample specify the same CDR3. V is TRBV10-3 and J is TRBJ2-5, with 12 bases that match TRBD2. Germline loops: CDR1 ENHRY, CDR2 SYGVKD. CDR3 length equals 16 residues. Trimming at V came to 0 bases and at J to 2 bases, leaving 1 base not matched to a gene. The CDR3 sequence: CAISESTSGGQETQYF. CDR3 DNA sequence: TGTGCCATCAGTGAGTCTACTAGCGGGGGGCAAGAGACCCAGTACTTC.

The CDR3 sequence: CASSYSRGPLNTIYF. Written as DNA, the CDR3 is TGTGCCAGCAGTTACTCGAGAGGTCCGTTAAACACCATATATTTT. The J gene is TRBJ1-3, the V gene TRBV6-5; D is uncertain. The V gene's germline CDR1 is MNHEY and CDR2 SVGAGI. The CDR3 sequence is 15 residues long. Trimming pared 0 bases from V and 6 bases from J, leaving 12 bases between.

This clone was observed once. This chain joins TRBV9 and TRBJ2-7, with no clear D. Germline values: CDR1 SGDLS, CDR2 YYNGEE. The CDR3 consists of 14 residues. Trimming took off 0 bases at V and 0 bases at J, with 7 bases between the two ends. CDR3 region: CASSVVPGSYEQYF. In DNA, the CDR3 is TGTGCCAGCAGCGTAGTTCCGGGCTCCTACGAGCAGTACTTC. Looking up the rest from reference TRBV9 and TRBJ2-7 gives the full variable domain: DSGVTQTPKHLITATGQRVTLRCSPRSGDLSVYWYQQSLDQGLQFLIQYYNGEERAKGNILERFSAQQFPDLHSELNLSSLELGDSALYFCASSVVPGSYEQYFGPGTRLTVT.

This clone was counted a single time. V usage is TRBV28 and J usage is TRBJ1-5; possible D gene TRBD1, 5 bases. Deletions cut 6 bases from V and 2 bases from J, with 17 bases between. Germline values: CDR1 MDHEN, CDR2 SYDVKM. The CDR3 contains 16 residues. Here the CDR3 DNA reads TGTGCCAGCAGCTCTCCTATGGGGGGGGGCAATCAGCCCCAGCATTTT. It translates to CASSSPMGGGNQPQHF.

The rearrangement joins TRBV25-1 to TRBJ1-4, with no clear D. The V end lost 4 bases, the J end lost 5 bases, and 14 bases lay between the germline ends. The CDR3 covers 15 residues. CDR1 is MGHDK and CDR2 is SYGVNS in the germline V gene. The CDR3, as DNA: TGTGCCAGCAGTGCTACGACATATCCAAATGAAAAACTGTTTTTT. Translating it yields CASSATTYPNEKLFF.

This chain uses TRBV2 with TRBJ1-2; 9 bases line up with TRBD1. The CDR3 extends over 16 amino acids. Germline trimming cut 5 bases from V and 5 bases from J; bases unmatched to any gene: 12. Germline V gene lookup returns CDR1 SNHLY and CDR2 FYNNEI. This CDR3 is CASSPNTGTGRYGYTF. The DNA for the CDR3 is TGTGCCAGCAGTCCGAATACCGGGACAGGGAGGTATGGCTACACCTTC.

This clone turned up a few times. The CDR3 loop is CAWNRNEKLFF. The CDR3 DNA reads as TGTGCCTGGAACAGGAACGAAAAACTGTTTTTT. The chain employs TRBV30 and TRBJ1-4, with D perhaps matching TRBD1 (5 bases). V lost 4 bases and J 8 bases, leaving 8 bases between the germline ends. This CDR3 is built from 11 residues. Germline V gene data show CDR1 as GTSNPN and CDR2 as SVGIG (reference sequence). Full variable domain (remainder filled in from reference TRBV30 and TRBJ1-4): SQTIHQWPATLVQPVGSPLSLECTVEGTSNPNLYWYRQAAGRGLQLLFYSVGIGQISSEVPQNLSASRPQDRQFILSSKKLLLSDSGFYLCAWNRNEKLFFGSGTQLSVL.

The chain uses TRBV16 and TRBJ2-5; 7 nucleotides match TRBD1. Per germline, CDR1 KGHSY and CDR2 FQNENV. The V segment lost 2 bases and the J segment 5 bases; nucleotides outside the gene matches: 5. CDR3 length: 14 amino acids. CDR3 nucleotide sequence: TGTGCCAGCAGCCAAAGGGGGCCAGCGGAGACCCAGTACTTC. Translation gives CASSQRGPAETQYF. The full variable domain, its missing parts supplied by reference TRBV16 and TRBJ2-5, is GEEVAQTPKHLVRGEGQKAKLYCAPIKGHSYVFWYQQVLKNEFKFLISFQNENVFDETGMPKERFSAKCLPNSPCSLEIQATKLEDSAVYFCASSQRGPAETQYFGPGTRLLVL.

The rearrangement joins TRBV5-1 to TRBJ1-2; D might be TRBD1 (5 bases). V was pared by 0 bases and J by 4 bases, with 13 bases between. This CDR3 is built from 15 residues. Germline V gene sequence: CDR1 SGHRS, CDR2 YFSETQ. CDR3 sequence: CASSLGGTFRYGYTF. The CDR3 coding sequence is TGCGCCAGCAGCTTGGGAGGGACTTTTCGCTATGGCTACACCTTC.

This chain connects TRBV2 to TRBJ2-5; 11 bases map to TRBD1. Germline V gene lookup returns CDR1 SNHLY and CDR2 FYNNEI. This CDR3 is built from 14 residues. With 6 bases clipped from V and 5 bases from J, the junction kept 5 bases outside the gene matches. The CDR3 here is CASRRDRGKETQYF. The CDR3 nucleotides read TGTGCCAGCAGGCGGGACAGGGGGAAGGAGACCCAGTACTTC.

The chain is built from TRBV2 and TRBJ2-7; no firm D call. Germline V lookup: CDR1 SNHLY, CDR2 FYNNEI. Trimming took 4 bases from V and 3 from J, leaving 7 bases between them. The CDR3 spans 12 residues. The CDR3 DNA reads as TGTGCCAGCAGTGCTAGTAACTACGAGCAGTACTTC. As protein: CASSASNYEQYF.

The genes are TRBV9 and TRBJ2-7, with D perhaps TRBD1 (5 bases). The CDR3 spans 15 residues. Germline V gives CDR1 SGDLS, CDR2 YYNGEE. V was shortened by 7 bases and J by 2 bases, with 19 bases between the two germline ends. The CDR3 region has the DNA TGTGCCAGCGGTCCCCTGACAGCCTACACCTACGAGCAGTACTTC. Translated: CASGPLTAYTYEQYF.

The chain employs TRBV7-9 and TRBJ1-1; D not resolved. From germline, CDR1 is SEHNR and CDR2 FQNEAQ (reference sequence). The CDR3 sequence is 13 residues long. V lost 3 bases and J lost 3, with 8 bases in between. The CDR3 coding sequence is TGTGCCAGCAGCTTGTTGGGAGACACTGAAGCTTTCTTT. The encoded protein is CASSLLGDTEAFF.

The chain uses TRBV30 and TRBJ1-6; possible D gene TRBD1, 5 bases. V lost 3 bases to trimming and J lost 0 bases, with 24 bases between them. CDR3 length equals 20 residues. The germline V gene has CDR1 GTSNPN and CDR2 SVGIG (reference sequence). The CDR3 DNA reads as TGTGCCTGGAGGGCCCCAAGGTGGGGTAAAGACAGCTCCTATAATTCACCCCTCCACTTT. Its protein product is CAWRAPRWGKDSSYNSPLHF.

This chain uses TRBV28 with TRBJ1-5, with 7 bases fitting TRBD1. There are 13 residues in the CDR3. V lost 6 bases to trimming and J lost 7 bases; unmatched junction nucleotides: 6. Germline CDR1 is MDHEN and CDR2 is SYDVKM. The CDR3 DNA reads as TGTGCCAGCAGACCAGGGGGGCGGCAGCCCCAGCATTTT. As protein: CASRPGGRQPQHF. Using reference TRBV28 and TRBJ1-5 for the parts outside the CDR3, the full variable domain is DVKVTQSSRYLVKRTGEKVFLECVQDMDHENMFWYRQDPGLGLRLIYFSYDVKMKEKGDIPEGYSVSREKKERFSLILESASTNQTSMYLCASRPGGRQPQHFGDGTRLSIL.

The chain joins TRBV28 to TRBJ2-7; D is unclear. Germline assignment: CDR1 MDHEN and CDR2 SYDVKM. The CDR3 is 11 residues long. Deletions cut 8 bases from V and 3 bases from J, with 8 bases between. CDR3 region: CASLNSYEQYF. The CDR3 bases are TGTGCCAGCCTGAACAGCTACGAGCAGTACTTC.

The CDR3 spells CASFPPASAGSEQYF. For the CDR3, the DNA is TGTGCCAGCTTTCCGCCCGCTAGCGCCGGATCCGAGCAGTACTTC. V usage is TRBV28 and J usage is TRBJ2-7; perhaps TRBD2 as D (6 bases). This CDR3 is 15 amino acids long. The V gene lost 8 bases and the J gene lost 6 bases, with 23 bases spanning the gap. In germline, CDR1 is MDHEN, CDR2 SYDVKM.

This chain connects TRBV7-9 to TRBJ2-7; D is possibly TRBD1 (6 bases). The CDR3 sequence is 18 residues long. Germline V gene data show CDR1 as SEHNR and CDR2 as FQNEAQ (reference sequence). Deletions cut 2 bases from V and 2 bases from J, with 22 bases between. CDR3: CASSLTSTWTDLAYEQYF. CDR3 DNA sequence: TGTGCCAGCAGCTTAACGTCCACCTGGACAGATCTAGCCTACGAGCAGTACTTC. The complete variable domain, with remaining parts taken from reference TRBV7-9 and TRBJ2-7, reads DTGVSQNPRHKITKRGQNVTFRCDPISEHNRLYWYRQTLGQGPEFLTYFQNEAQLEKSRLLSDRFSAERPKGSFSTLEIQRTEQGDSAMYLCASSLTSTWTDLAYEQYFGPGTRLTVT.

V and J are TRBV12-5 and TRBJ2-3; TRBD1 matches at 9 bases. Unmatched junction bases numbered 7, after V lost 5 bases and J lost 7 bases. Germline V gene sequence: CDR1 LGHNT, CDR2 FRNRAP. This CDR3 spans 14 amino acids. The CDR3 sequence is CASGAGTGTNTQYF. The DNA of the CDR3 is TGTGCTAGTGGTGCCGGGACAGGGACGAATACGCAGTATTTT.

By sample share, this clone is medium-sized. The chain combines TRBV28 with TRBJ2-7; 8 nucleotides align to TRBD1. Germline assignment: CDR1 MDHEN and CDR2 SYDVKM. The CDR3 is 14 amino acids. V lost 3 bases to trimming and J lost 4 bases; unmatched junction nucleotides: 5. The CDR3 reads CASSFGQGGYEQYF. The CDR3 region has the DNA TGTGCCAGCAGTTTCGGACAGGGTGGTTACGAGCAGTACTTC.

V is TRBV10-3 and J is TRBJ1-4; 8 nucleotides align to TRBD1. The CDR3 extends over 15 amino acids. The V segment lost 4 bases and the J segment 8 bases; nucleotides outside the gene matches: 9. Germline V gene lookup returns CDR1 ENHRY and CDR2 SYGVKD. CDR3 sequence: CAISGTGGAVEKLFF. The CDR3 DNA reads TGTGCCATCAGTGGAACAGGGGGGGCCGTCGAAAAACTGTTTTTT.

The chain couples TRBV7-9 to TRBJ1-1; maybe TRBD1 (5 bases). V lost 2 bases and J 3 bases, leaving 13 bases between the germline ends. The CDR3 extends over 15 amino acids. In germline, CDR1 is SEHNR, CDR2 FQNEAQ (reference sequence). The CDR3 loop reads CASSLLGGGDTEAFF. Written as DNA, the CDR3 is TGTGCCAGCAGCTTATTGGGCGGGGGGGACACTGAAGCTTTCTTT.

J is TRBJ2-1 and V is TRBV29-1; TRBD2 matches at 7 bases. V was pared by 4 bases and J by 6 bases, with 15 bases of the junction left unmatched. CDR1 and CDR2 from the germline V gene are SQVTM and ANQGSEA. CDR3 length equals 16 residues. The CDR3 spells CSVVGGRATLFNEQFF. For the CDR3, the DNA is TGCAGCGTTGTGGGAGGGAGAGCGACACTCTTCAATGAGCAGTTCTTC.

V is TRBV27 and J is TRBJ1-2, with 7 bases lining up with TRBD1. Unmatched junction bases numbered 8, after V lost 5 bases and J lost 2 bases. Germline V gene data show CDR1 as MNHEY and CDR2 as SMNVEV (reference sequence). CDR3 length equals 15 residues. The CDR3, as DNA: TGTGCCAGCAGTCGAGGGGGCTTTTTCAACTATGGCTACACCTTC. It translates to CASSRGGFFNYGYTF.